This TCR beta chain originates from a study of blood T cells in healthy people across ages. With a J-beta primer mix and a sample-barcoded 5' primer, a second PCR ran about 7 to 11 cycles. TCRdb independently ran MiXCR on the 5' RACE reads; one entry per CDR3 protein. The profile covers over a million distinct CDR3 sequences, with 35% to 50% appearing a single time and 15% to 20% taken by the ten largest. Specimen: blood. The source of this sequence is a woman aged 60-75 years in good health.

The CDR3 region has the DNA TGTGCCTCGAAGGGGCTGGGGGACACCGGGGAGCTGTTTTTT. Amino acids: CASKGLGDTGELFF. This chain links TRBV6-6 with TRBJ2-2; either TRBD1 or TRBD2 may supply D (5 bases each). Trimming removed 11 bases at V and 3 bases at J, with 16 bases between. The CDR3 covers 14 residues. CDR1 and CDR2 (germline): MNHNY, SVGAGI (reference sequence).